These T cell receptor beta chains were read from a single sample in a study of siplizumab effects on memory and regulatory T cells. TCRdb's table, derived via immunoSEQ multiplex PCR, lists solely in-frame clones and lacks some. The table has around 100,000 clones, nearly 95% seen once. The sample comprised Tregs sorted from blood. The receptors here all came from a human donor in good health. Each CDR3 is given with its conserved first and last residue. Fields, in order: D gene, J gene, CDR3 length, V gene, clone size, CDR3 DNA, CDR3 protein. A D gene is named only where the DNA matches it firmly. Clone size is stated in some rows and not others, as once, few, many or a class when expanded.

>TRBD1|TRBJ2-3|14|TRBV7-9|.
TGTGCCAGCAGTACCGACAGGGGCACAGATACGCAGTATTTT
CASSTDRGTDTQYF
>TRBD1|TRBJ2-7|19|TRBV7-2|.
TGTGCCAGCAGCCCTACACTTTTTAGAAGACAGGGGAGGCATCACGAGCAGTACTTC
CASSPTLFRRQGRHHEQYF
>.|TRBJ2-1|14|TRBV6-5|.
TGTGCCAGCAGTAGGACTATCGGATCCAATGAGCAGTTCTTC
CASSRTIGSNEQFF
>TRBD2|TRBJ2-1|16|TRBV19|.
TGTGCCAGTAGTAGATTAGCGGGGATATCTTACAATGAGCAGTTCTTC
CASSRLAGISYNEQFF
>.|TRBJ2-1|13|TRBV10-1|few
TGCGCCAGCTCTCCCGGCGGTCTGGATGAGCAGTTCTTC
CASSPGGLDEQFF
>.|TRBJ2-7|14|TRBV11-2|.
TGTGCCAGCAGCCCCTTGGGGGCGCGGAGCGAGCAGTACTTC
CASSPLGARSEQYF
>TRBD1|TRBJ1-5|16|TRBV6-6|.
TGTGCCAGCAGCACCGACTGGACAGGGGCTGGTCAGCCCCAGCATTTT
CASSTDWTGAGQPQHF
>.|TRBJ1-5|14|TRBV21-1|few
TGTGCCAGCAGCAGAGGGACAGAAGATCAGCCCCAGCATTTT
CASSRGTEDQPQHF
>.|TRBJ2-7|16|TRBV11-3|.
TGTGCCAGCAGCCAGCCAGGGACCGCCAGCTCCTACGAGCAGTACTTC
CASSQPGTASSYEQYF
>.|TRBJ2-3|14|TRBV5-1|.
TGCGCCAGCAGCCCTAGGGGGGGTACAGATACGCAGTATTTT
CASSPRGGTDTQYF
>.|TRBJ1-2|12|TRBV5-5|.
TGTGCCAGCAGCACACAGGGCTATGGCTACACCTTC
CASSTQGYGYTF
>.|TRBJ1-2|13|TRBV2|once
TGTGCCAGCAGTGAGGGGTTTCGCTGGGGCTACACCTTC
CASSEGFRWGYTF
>TRBD2|TRBJ2-3|15|TRBV29-1|.
TGCAGCGTGACCGGGACTAGCGGGGGCACAGATACGCAGTATTTT
CSVTGTSGGTDTQYF
>.|TRBJ2-1|13|TRBV29-1|.
TGCAGCGTTGAGCCTAGAGGCGGCAATGAGCAGTTCTTC
CSVEPRGGNEQFF
>.|TRBJ2-1|15|TRBV27|.
TGTGCCAGCAGCTTCGCTTGGACAGCTAACAATGAGCAGTTCTTC
CASSFAWTANNEQFF
>TRBD2|TRBJ2-3|15|TRBV5-1|.
TGCGCCAGCAGCTCGGGACTACTTAGCACAGATACGCAGTATTTT
CASSSGLLSTDTQYF
>.|TRBJ2-7|16|TRBV9|.
TGTGCCAGCAGCGTAGCTACGGGACTTCTCGGCGGGGAGCAGTACTTC
CASSVATGLLGGEQYF
>TRBD1|TRBJ1-4|14|TRBV15|.
TGTGCCACCAGCCAGGGGGCTAGTTTTGAAAAACTGTTTTTT
CATSQGASFEKLFF
>.|TRBJ1-3|13|TRBV5-1|.
TGCGCCAGCAGCTTGGCCTCTGGAAACACCATATATTTT
CASSLASGNTIYF
>.|TRBJ1-4|15|TRBV4-1|.
TGCGCCAGCAGCCAAGATACGGGGCAGACCGAAAAACTGTTTTTT
CASSQDTGQTEKLFF
>TRBD1|TRBJ1-6|15|TRBV5-5|.
TGTGCCAGCAGCTTGATCGGGACAGGGCGATCACCCCTCCACTTT
CASSLIGTGRSPLHF
>.|TRBJ2-7|12|TRBV29-1|.
TGCAGCGTTGTAATCGGTACCTACGAGCAGTACTTC
CSVVIGTYEQYF
>.|TRBJ1-6|14|TRBV11-2|.
TGTGCCAGCAGCTTATTCCGCCTGAATTCACCCCTCCACTTT
CASSLFRLNSPLHF
>.|TRBJ1-6|16|TRBV5-1|.
TGCGCCAGCAGCTTGGCCAGCGGGATATTGAATTCACCCCTCCACTTT
CASSLASGILNSPLHF
>.|TRBJ1-3|13|TRBV5-1|.
TGCGCCAGCAGCCGCGATATTATGAACACCATATATTTT
CASSRDIMNTIYF
>TRBD1|TRBJ2-2|16|TRBV6-5|.
TGTGCCAGCAGTTACCTGACAGGGGTACGGACCGGGGAGCTGTTTTTT
CASSYLTGVRTGELFF
>TRBD2|TRBJ2-5|16|TRBV7-9|.
TGTGCCAGCAGCTTCCGACTAGCGGGAGGGGGGGAGACCCAGTACTTC
CASSFRLAGGGETQYF
>.|TRBJ1-2|11|TRBV14|.
TGTGCCAGCGGGACGGTCTATGGCTACACCTTC
CASGTVYGYTF
>.|TRBJ1-2|13|TRBV6-5|.
TGTGCCAGCAGTGGGGGACGTGGGTATGGCTACACCTTC
CASSGGRGYGYTF
>.|TRBJ1-1|11|TRBV20-1|.
TGCAGTGCCCCGAGACCTGGTCAGGCTTTCTTT
CSAPRPGQAFF
>TRBD2|TRBJ2-5|15|TRBV5-1|once
TGCGCCAGCAGCTCGGGACTAGCGGTTCGAGAGACCCAGTACTTC
CASSSGLAVRETQYF
>TRBD1|TRBJ2-2|15|TRBV7-2|.
TGTGCCAGCAGCTTGGGGACAGGGATGACCGGGGAGCTGTTTTTT
CASSLGTGMTGELFF
>.|TRBJ2-1|14|TRBV5-1|.
TGCGCCAGCAGCGTTAGCGGCTCCTACAATGAGCAGTTCTTC
CASSVSGSYNEQFF
>TRBD1|TRBJ1-2|16|TRBV6-6|.
TGTGCCAGCAGCACCGGGACAGGGGGTAAAGACTATGGCTACACCTTC
CASSTGTGGKDYGYTF
>.|TRBJ2-7|14|TRBV7-2|.
TGTGCCAGCAGCCCAGGAGGTAGGGCCTACGAGCAGTACTTC
CASSPGGRAYEQYF
>.|TRBJ2-3|14|TRBV6-4|.
TGTGCCAGCACCCGCTATCAATTCACAGATACGCAGTATTTT
CASTRYQFTDTQYF
>.|TRBJ1-2|14|TRBV6-6|once
TGTGCCAGCAGCCTAACAGCCCTGAACTATGGCTACACCTTC
CASSLTALNYGYTF
>.|TRBJ2-7|14|TRBV6-6|.
TGTGCCAGCAGTTACTCGAGTAACGGAAACGAGCAGTACTTC
CASSYSSNGNEQYF
>.|TRBJ2-2|14|TRBV27|.
TGTGCCAGCAGTGCGGCAGGGCGTACCGGGGAGCTGTTTTTT
CASSAAGRTGELFF
>TRBD2|TRBJ2-5|13|TRBV4-2|.
TGTGCCAGCAGCCCAGGACTAGCTCAGACCCAGTACTTC
CASSPGLAQTQYF
>TRBD2|TRBJ2-7|16|TRBV11-2|.
TGTGCCAGCAGCCCCGCGACTAGCGGGAGGGCCTCCGAGCAGTACTTC
CASSPATSGRASEQYF
>.|TRBJ1-5|12|TRBV5-6|.
TGTGCCAGCAGCTTGAGCGAAGGGCCCCAGCATTTT
CASSLSEGPQHF
>.|TRBJ1-1|13|TRBV11-2|.
TGTGCCAGCAGCTTACGTCCGAACACTGAAGCTTTCTTT
CASSLRPNTEAFF
>TRBD1|TRBJ2-1|15|TRBV6-5|.
TGTGCCAGCAGTTACTTGGGACAGTCCTACAATGAGCAGTTCTTC
CASSYLGQSYNEQFF
>.|TRBJ2-7|15|TRBV6-1|.
TGTGCCAGCAGGGCCGGGAGTGGGGATAAATACGAGCAGTACTTC
CASRAGSGDKYEQYF
>.|TRBJ2-7|11|TRBV20-1|.
TGCAGTGCACTGACCGACGACGAGCAGTACTTC
CSALTDDEQYF
>.|TRBJ1-1|14|TRBV10-3|few
TGTGCCATCAGTGAGTCGCAGACGAACACTGAAGCTTTCTTT
CAISESQTNTEAFF